This T cell receptor beta chain was retrieved from a study of shared clonotypes between healthy human individuals. Germline assignment: CDR1 SGHDT and CDR2 YYEEEE. The CDR3 consists of 15 residues. V dropped 3 bases and J dropped 5; count of bases not matched to a gene: 6. Method: immunoSEQ multiplex PCR; TCRdb's copy keeps in-frame clones and lacks some. The sample records about 2.4 million clones, roughly 93% being singletons. The origin of this receptor is a man between 18 and 35 years old in good health. Some clones in this sample may be carry-over from other donors' samples. The source material was naive CD4+ T cells from PBMCs. Subset noted: CD45RA+ positively selected. This sequence joins TRBV5-6 and TRBJ2-7; 12 bases line up with TRBD1. The CDR3 DNA is TGTGCCAGCAGCTGGGGGACAGGGGGCGGGAACGAGCAGTACTTC. This translates into CASSWGTGGGNEQYF.